Below, 23 T cell receptor beta chains from the same sample are listed, as sequenced in a study of beta chain features in type 1 diabetes. Investigators reverse transcribed all isolated RNA, so they sequenced expressed TCRB transcripts. Method: immunoSEQ multiplex PCR; TCRdb's copy keeps in-frame clones and lacks some. The table has some 150,000 clones, approximately 10% seen once. Input material: central memory CD4+ T cells from blood. The receptors derive from a man aged 18-30 years in good health.

This chain connects TRBV7-2 to TRBJ1-2; TRBD1 matches at 8 bases. From germline, CDR1 is SGHTA and CDR2 FQGNSA. This CDR3 has 14 residues. The junction had 9 bases not matched to a gene; V was cut back by 4 bases and J by 8 bases. CDR3 amino acids: CASSSDRESGGYTF. The CDR3 DNA reads TGTGCCAGCAGCTCGGACAGGGAATCTGGGGGCTACACCTTC.

The chain links TRBV7-9 to TRBJ1-1; D may be TRBD1 (5 bases). The V gene lost 0 bases and the J gene lost 5 bases, with 13 bases spanning the gap. Germline V CDR1 and CDR2: SEHNR, FQNEAQ (reference sequence). This CDR3 region has 15 residues. The CDR3 DNA is TGTGCCAGCAGCTTAGCGAGGCAGGGAGGGACTGAAGCTTTCTTT. Translation gives CASSLARQGGTEAFF.

The table lists this clone with a few counts. The V and J genes are TRBV5-6 and TRBJ2-1; D might be TRBD1 or TRBD2, each matching 6 bases. Germline CDR1 SGHDT, CDR2 YYEEEE. The germline V and J ends were trimmed by 2 bases and 10 bases, with 13 bases remaining between them. CDR3 length: 13 residues. CDR3 sequence: CASSLRGESEQFF. The CDR3 nucleotides are TGTGCCAGCAGCTTAAGGGGGGAGTCGGAGCAGTTCTTC.

This clone was counted many times. The chain couples TRBV7-9 to TRBJ1-6; D is possibly TRBD1 (5 bases). The germline V and J ends were trimmed by 5 bases and 8 bases, with 10 bases remaining between them. The CDR3 consists of 13 residues. Germline V gene data show CDR1 as SEHNR and CDR2 as FQNEAQ (reference sequence). The CDR3 nucleotides are TGTGCCAGCAGCCTGGGACTGGATTCACCCCTCCACTTT. It encodes CASSLGLDSPLHF.

This clone was observed a few times. The same CDR3 is also encoded by other DNA sequences in this sample. The chain couples TRBV9 to TRBJ2-3; D may match TRBD1 or TRBD2 (5 bases each). CDR1 and CDR2 (germline): SGDLS, YYNGEE. The ends were cut back, 2 bases at V and 1 base at J, with 14 bases in the middle. This CDR3 has 16 residues. The CDR3 DNA is TGTGCCAGCAGCGTTGCTCCGGGACCCGGCACAGATACGCAGTATTTT. Its protein is CASSVAPGPGTDTQYF.

This rearrangement joins TRBV10-3 to TRBJ1-2; D gene ambiguous. The CDR3 consists of 12 residues. Germline V lookup: CDR1 ENHRY, CDR2 SYGVKD. V lost 4 bases to trimming and J lost 5 bases, with 8 bases between them. As DNA, the CDR3 is TGTGCCATCAGTGCTACACAATATGGCTACACCTTC. This codes for CAISATQYGYTF.

The chain has TRBV18 and TRBJ2-1; D not certain. The V end was cut by 4 bases, the J end by 5 bases, with 9 bases between. Germline CDR1 and CDR2: KGHSH and LQKENI. The CDR3 loop spans 13 amino acids. In nucleotides, the CDR3 is TGTGCCAGCTCACAGGGATTAGACAATGAGCAGTTCTTC. It codes for CASSQGLDNEQFF.

This clone was observed at least ten times. The chain carries TRBV7-2 and TRBJ2-7; D is ambiguous. The V and J ends lost 4 bases and 7 bases respectively, with 11 bases between them. Germline assignment: CDR1 SGHTA and CDR2 FQGNSA. The length of the CDR3 is 12 residues. CDR3 protein: CASSYLLGEQYF. The CDR3 region has the DNA TGTGCCAGCAGCTATCTCTTGGGGGAGCAGTACTTC.

In its sample, this clone was seen many times. V gene TRBV11-3 combines with J gene TRBJ2-6; 12 bases are shared with TRBD1. The CDR3 sequence is 17 residues long. CDR1 and CDR2 from the germline V gene are SGHNT and YENEEA. J lost 3 bases, V lost 4 bases, and 4 bases had no gene match. CDR3 in amino acids: CASSSGQGALGANVLTF. The CDR3 DNA sequence: TGTGCCAGCAGCTCGGGACAGGGGGCGCTTGGGGCCAACGTCCTGACTTTC.

This sequence joins TRBV4-1 and TRBJ2-5, with 11 bases lining up with TRBD2. Per germline, CDR1 MGHRA and CDR2 YSYEKL. This CDR3 is 14 amino acids long. Trimming took 4 bases from V and 5 from J; bases not matched to a gene: 3. The CDR3: CASSLSGREETQYF. In DNA, the CDR3 is TGCGCCAGCAGCCTTAGCGGGAGGGAGGAGACCCAGTACTTC.

In this sample, this clone turned up a few times. V usage is TRBV28 and J usage is TRBJ2-7; D remains unclear. V shed 3 bases and J shed 0 bases, with 3 bases lying between them. This CDR3 comprises 12 residues. Per germline, CDR1 MDHEN and CDR2 SYDVKM. CDR3 bases: TGTGCCAGCAGTTTGACCTCCTACGAGCAGTACTTC. This sequence encodes CASSLTSYEQYF.

This sequence joins TRBV9 and TRBJ2-5; the D gene is possibly TRBD1 (6 bases). The V end was cut by 0 bases, the J end by 5 bases, with 14 bases between. This CDR3 is 15 amino acids long. Germline V gene sequence: CDR1 SGDLS, CDR2 YYNGEE. The CDR3 DNA reads TGTGCCAGCAGCGTAGTGCCAGGGGCGCGGGAGACCCAGTACTTC. It codes for CASSVVPGARETQYF. Complete variable domain (other parts from reference TRBV9 and TRBJ2-5): DSGVTQTPKHLITATGQRVTLRCSPRSGDLSVYWYQQSLDQGLQFLIQYYNGEERAKGNILERFSAQQFPDLHSELNLSSLELGDSALYFCASSVVPGARETQYFGPGTRLLVL.

The rearrangement joins TRBV7-2 to TRBJ2-3, with D tentatively TRBD1 (6 bases). Trimming cost V 5 bases and J 0 bases, with 12 bases left between them. CDR3 size: 15 residues. The germline V gene encodes CDR1 SGHTA and CDR2 FQGNSA. The CDR3 DNA follows: TGTGCCAGCAGCCCGGACAGATTCAGCACAGATACGCAGTATTTT. Translation: CASSPDRFSTDTQYF.

This rearrangement joins TRBV7-3 to TRBJ2-3, with a tentative D call TRBD2 (5 bases). This CDR3 has 15 residues. Deletions cut 4 bases from V and 6 bases from J, with 17 bases between. From germline, CDR1 is SGHTA and CDR2 FQGTGA. This CDR3 reads CASSSAGEYTDTQYF. CDR3 in DNA: TGTGCCAGCAGCTCCGCCGGGGAGTACACTGATACGCAGTATTTT.

In its sample, this clone was seen a few times. This chain uses TRBV7-2 with TRBJ2-5, with unresolved D. Germline V gene data show CDR1 as SGHTA and CDR2 as FQGNSA. This CDR3 spans 13 amino acids. Trimming took 6 bases from V and 2 from J, leaving 10 bases between them. CDR3 loop: CASRRSPQETQYF. CDR3 bases: TGTGCCAGCAGACGTAGTCCTCAAGAGACCCAGTACTTC. Full variable domain (remainder filled in from reference TRBV7-2 and TRBJ2-5): GAGVSQSPSNKVTEKGKDVELRCDPISGHTALYWYRQSLGQGLEFLIYFQGNSAPDKSGLPSDRFSAERTGGSVSTLTIQRTQQEDSAVYLCASRRSPQETQYFGPGTRLLVL.

The chain combines TRBV5-1 with TRBJ2-5; 13 nucleotides agree with TRBD2. This CDR3 has 18 amino acids. V gave up 0 bases and J gave up 1 base; unmatched junction bases: 6. The germline V gene encodes CDR1 SGHRS and CDR2 YFSETQ. The CDR3 DNA sequence: TGCGCCAGCAGCTTGGAACTAGCGGGAGGGATAAGCCAAGAGACCCAGTACTTC. As protein: CASSLELAGGISQETQYF.

A few counts support this clone. This chain joins TRBV7-3 and TRBJ2-7, with no clear D. Trimming cost V 1 base and J 6 bases, with 10 bases left between them. The CDR3 length is 13 residues. Germline V gene sequence: CDR1 SGHTA, CDR2 FQGTGA. This CDR3 is CASSLKAGGEQYF. The CDR3 DNA sequence: TGTGCCAGCAGCTTAAAGGCTGGTGGCGAGCAGTACTTC.

The V and J genes are TRBV9 and TRBJ1-1, with 7 bases that match TRBD1. The trim removed 3 bases at V and 1 base at J, leaving 9 bases unmatched. This CDR3 contains 16 residues. Germline V gene sequence: CDR1 SGDLS, CDR2 YYNGEE. CDR3 coding DNA: TGTGCCAGCAGCGCGCATCTCAGGGACAGGAACACTGAAGCTTTCTTT. Its translation: CASSAHLRDRNTEAFF.

This clone was picked up a small number of times. The rearrangement uses TRBV13 and TRBJ2-6; weak D call: TRBD1 (5 bases). Germline assignment: CDR1 PRHDT and CDR2 FYEKMQ (reference sequence). Deletions cut 2 bases from V and 1 base from J, with 6 bases between. This CDR3 is 15 amino acids long. In DNA, the CDR3 is TGTGCCAGCAGCTTAAGGACATCTGGGGCCAACGTCCTGACTTTC. Translated, it gives CASSLRTSGANVLTF. The full variable domain, completed using reference TRBV13 and TRBJ2-6, is AAGVIQSPRHLIKEKRETATLKCYPIPRHDTVYWYQQGPGQDPQFLISFYEKMQSDKGSIPDRFSAQQFSDYHSELNMSSLELGDSALYFCASSLRTSGANVLTFGAGSRLTVL.

The V call is TRBV2, the J call TRBJ1-2; a possible D gene is TRBD1 (5 bases). The V gene lost 6 bases and the J gene lost 7 bases, with 15 bases spanning the gap. Germline CDR1 and CDR2: SNHLY and FYNNEI. CDR3 length: 13 residues. CDR3 DNA sequence: TGTGCCAGCAGCGACAGTCCGATTTCTGGCTACACCTTC. Its translation is CASSDSPISGYTF. The whole variable domain, remainder taken from reference TRBV2 and TRBJ1-2, is EPEVTQTPSHQVTQMGQEVILRCVPISNHLYFYWYRQILGQKVEFLVSFYNNEISEKSEIFDDQFSVERPDGSNFTLKIRSTKLEDSAMYFCASSDSPISGYTFGSGTRLTVV.

CDR3 coding DNA: TGTGCCAGCAGCGACGCAGGGAAACACGAGCAGTACTTC. It encodes CASSDAGKHEQYF. The gene calls are TRBV25-1 and TRBJ2-7; tentative D call: TRBD1 (5 bases). The CDR3 contains 13 residues. Germline V gene data show CDR1 as MGHDK and CDR2 as SYGVNS. V lost 6 bases to trimming and J lost 5 bases, with 14 bases between them.

The chain carries TRBV5-1 and TRBJ2-3, with 8 positions matching TRBD1. The V and J ends lost 0 bases and 5 bases, in that order; junction bases with no gene match: 8. The CDR3 has 16 residues. Germline CDR1 and CDR2: SGHRS and YFSETQ. The CDR3 DNA sequence: TGCGCCAGCAGCTTGGCCGTTCAGGGGGCGAAAGATACGCAGTATTTT. Protein sequence: CASSLAVQGAKDTQYF. Drawing the rest from reference TRBV5-1 and TRBJ2-3, the complete variable domain is KAGVTQTPRYLIKTRGQQVTLSCSPISGHRSVSWYQQTPGQGLQFLFEYFSETQRNKGNFPGRFSGRQFSNSRSEMNVSTLELGDSALYLCASSLAVQGAKDTQYFGPGTRLTVL.

V gene TRBV6-5 combines with J gene TRBJ2-7; TRBD1 matches at 8 bases. The V gene end was trimmed by 3 bases and the J gene end by 3 bases; junction bases not matched to a gene: 4. Germline CDR1 and CDR2: MNHEY and SVGAGI. The CDR3 covers 14 residues. The CDR3 loop reads CASSYKQGVYEQYF. The CDR3 coding sequence is TGTGCCAGCAGTTATAAACAGGGGGTCTACGAGCAGTACTTC.